These 20 T cell receptor beta chains were all obtained from the same sample, sequenced in a study of Graves' ophthalmopathy and Graves' hyperthyroidism. Amplification of the TCR beta CDR3 regions used RNA transcripts (as template). Second-round multiplex PCR followed a first-round RT-PCR using HTBI primers. TCRdb itself ran the multiplex PCR reads through MiXCR, one entry per CDR3 protein. The sample gives 500,000 to 600,000 distinct CDR3 sequences, 35% to 40% of which show up once; over 3.5% is in the top ten. Sequencing was carried out using peripheral blood or thyroid tissue (not recorded which). The receptors were gathered from an adult man with Graves' hyperthyroidism.

This clonotype has a handful of counts. The chain carries TRBV19 and TRBJ1-5, with D uncertain. V was clipped by 3 bases and J by 0 bases, with 6 bases between them. This CDR3 contains 14 residues. CDR1 and CDR2 (germline): LNHDA, SQIVND (reference sequence). For the CDR3, the DNA is TGTGCCAGTAGTATTAAGATTAGCAATCAGCCCCAGCATTTT. Its protein product is CASSIKISNQPQHF.

The V gene is TRBV20-1, the J gene TRBJ2-5; possibly TRBD1 for D (6 bases). The CDR3 spans 13 residues. Germline V gene data show CDR1 as DFQATT and CDR2 as SNEGSKA (reference sequence). CDR3 sequence reads: CRLDRVHQETQYF. The DNA for the CDR3 is TGCAGGCTGGACAGAGTACACCAAGAGACCCAGTACTTC.

The chain links TRBV20-1 to TRBJ1-1; no reliable D call. CDR1 is DFQATT and CDR2 is SNEGSKA in the germline V gene (reference sequence). Trimming removed 6 bases at V and 8 bases at J, with 28 bases between. CDR3 length equals 16 residues. The CDR3 nucleotides read TGCAGTGCAAAAATAGCGGGAGTGGAGACCCACTTCGAAGCTTTCTTT. The encoded protein is CSAKIAGVETHFEAFF.

The chain combines TRBV27 with TRBJ2-7; 7 nucleotides match TRBD2. The CDR3 covers 14 residues. CDR1 is MNHEY and CDR2 is SMNVEV in the germline V gene (reference sequence). V lost 2 bases and J lost 6; bases outside the gene matches: 7. CDR3 DNA: TGTGCCAGCAGTTTAAGCGGGAAGGTCCGCGAGCAGTACTTC. Its protein product is CASSLSGKVREQYF.

The rearrangement links TRBV28 to TRBJ2-7, with 12 bases that match TRBD2. The CDR3 loop spans 15 amino acids. Trimming took 6 bases from V and 3 from J; bases not matched to a gene: 6. CDR1 is MDHEN, CDR2 SYDVKM, per germline. The CDR3 DNA sequence: TGTGCCAGCAGGCTAGCGGGAGGGCGCGACTACGAGCAGTACTTC. It specifies CASRLAGGRDYEQYF.

This clonotype was counted ten times or more. This chain connects TRBV20-1 to TRBJ1-1, with TRBD1 as a possible D gene (6 bases). Trimming took 3 bases from V and 4 from J, leaving 18 bases between them. This CDR3 spans 15 amino acids. CDR1 and CDR2 from the germline V gene are DFQATT and SNEGSKA (reference sequence). In DNA, the CDR3 is TGCAGTGCTAGCCACCCCGGGGGGCGGGCCACTGAAGCTTTCTTT. This encodes CSASHPGGRATEAFF.

The chain carries TRBV12-3 or TRBV12-4 and TRBJ2-7; D is uncertain. The better agreement between TRBJ2-1 and the DNA end casts doubt on the J call. CDR3 size: 12 residues. For the CDR3, the DNA is TGTGCCAGCAGTTTAGGCAGCGATGAGCAGTTCTTC. Residues: CASSLGSDEQFF.

This clonotype was seen just once. The chain is built from TRBV9 and TRBJ2-5, with 13 bases aligning to TRBD2. From germline, CDR1 is SGDLS and CDR2 YYNGEE. The CDR3 extends over 16 amino acids. The junction had 9 bases not matched to a gene; V was cut back by 5 bases and J by 5 bases. The CDR3 loop is CASSAGTSGDGETQYF. The CDR3 DNA reads as TGTGCCAGCAGTGCTGGGACTAGCGGGGATGGCGAGACCCAGTACTTC.

This chain uses TRBV12-3 or TRBV12-4 with TRBJ1-1; a possible D gene is TRBD1 (5 bases). The CDR3 is 13 amino acids. Trimming removed 5 bases from V and 4 bases from J, with 11 bases in between. The CDR3 spells CASSPTDATEAFF. DNA of the CDR3: TGTGCCAGCAGTCCGACAGACGCCACTGAAGCTTTCTTT.

This clonotype was observed a few times. The rearrangement uses TRBV5-4 and TRBJ1-4; TRBD1 agrees at 7 bases. The length of the CDR3 is 13 residues. Germline-derived CDR1 and CDR2 are SGHNT and YYREEE (reference sequence). V shed 4 bases and J 9 bases; nucleotides not matched to a gene: 6. CDR3 loop: CASSTGTAQKLFF. DNA for the CDR3: TGTGCCAGCAGCACCGGGACAGCGCAAAAACTGTTTTTT.

The chain couples TRBV20-1 to TRBJ2-7, with 7 bases lining up with TRBD1. Germline V lookup: CDR1 DFQATT, CDR2 SNEGSKA (reference sequence). The length of the CDR3 is 14 residues. V dropped 3 bases and J dropped 3; count of bases not matched to a gene: 8. The CDR3 is CSASVGDSYYEQYF. In DNA form, the CDR3 reads TGCAGTGCTAGTGTGGGGGACAGCTACTACGAGCAGTACTTC.

The table lists this clonotype with many counts. This chain joins TRBV15 and TRBJ2-7; D tentatively fits TRBD1 or TRBD2 (5 bases each). The CDR3 loop spans 14 amino acids. Germline CDR1 is LNHNV and CDR2 is YYDKDF (reference sequence). With 4 bases removed from V and 4 bases from J, the gap between germline ends came to 14 bases. The CDR3 DNA reads as TGTGCCACCAGCACCCTCGGGGCAGCTTACGAGCAGTACTTC. Translation gives CATSTLGAAYEQYF.

This clonotype has a count of ten or more. The gene calls are TRBV6-1 and TRBJ2-7, with D perhaps TRBD1 (5 bases). From germline, CDR1 is MNHNS and CDR2 SASEGT. The CDR3 consists of 13 residues. V was shortened by 4 bases and J by 2 bases, with 9 bases between the two germline ends. As DNA, the CDR3 is TGTGCCAGCAGTGCTACAGGTACCTACGAGCAGTACTTC. Translated: CASSATGTYEQYF.

The chain carries TRBV10-3 and TRBJ2-2; maybe TRBD2 (6 bases). The ends were cut back, 3 bases at V and 7 bases at J, with 12 bases in the middle. The CDR3 runs to 14 residues. Per the germline V gene, CDR1 is ENHRY and CDR2 is SYGVKD. This CDR3 is CAISDLGLHGELFF. In nucleotides, the CDR3 is TGTGCCATCAGTGATTTGGGACTCCACGGGGAGCTGTTTTTT.

This clonotype was seen ten or more times. This chain joins TRBV20-1 and TRBJ1-2; D might be TRBD1 (5 bases). CDR1 and CDR2 from the germline V gene are DFQATT and SNEGSKA (reference sequence). This CDR3 contains 14 residues. With 1 base removed from V and 2 bases from J, the gap between germline ends came to 11 bases. The CDR3 DNA is TGCAGTGCTAGAGTCCCACAGGCGAACTATGGCTACACCTTC. The encoded protein is CSARVPQANYGYTF.

This rearrangement joins TRBV27 to TRBJ1-5, with 7 bases identical to TRBD1. CDR3 length: 15 amino acids. V lost 6 bases, J lost 1 base, and 6 bases stayed unmatched. Germline assignment: CDR1 MNHEY and CDR2 SMNVEV (reference sequence). CDR3 DNA sequence: TGTGCCAGCAGGAACACAGGGGTGAGCAATCAGCCCCAGCATTTT. It codes for CASRNTGVSNQPQHF.

This clonotype was recorded many times. V usage is TRBV4-1 and J usage is TRBJ2-7; tentatively, D is TRBD1 or TRBD2 (5 bases each). Trimming stripped 5 bases from V and 2 bases from J, with 7 bases between. The CDR3 spans 12 residues. Germline assignment: CDR1 MGHRA and CDR2 YSYEKL. The DNA of the CDR3 is TGCGCCAGCAGCGAGGGGCCCTACGAGCAGTACTTC. Translation: CASSEGPYEQYF.

V usage is TRBV7-6 and J usage is TRBJ2-3; TRBD1 or TRBD2 may be the D gene (5 bases each). Germline-derived CDR1 and CDR2 are SGHVS and FNYEAQ. The CDR3 length is 15 residues. The V and J ends lost 4 bases and 4 bases respectively, with 15 bases between them. CDR3 sequence (DNA): TGTGCCAGCAGCTCAGCGAGGGGTATCTCAGATACGCAGTATTTT. Translated, it gives CASSSARGISDTQYF.

For this clonotype: A much larger clone differs by one base, so this may be a read error. The conserved final phenylalanine or tryptophan is absent from the CDR3, which likely points to a read error. The CDR3 loop reads CASSTQGARTTEAFL. The DNA of the CDR3 is TGTGCCAGCAGTACTCAGGGGGCGCGGACCACTGAAGCTTTCCTT. This chain joins TRBV12-3 or TRBV12-4 and TRBJ1-1, with TRBD1 identical over 8 bases. V shed 5 bases, J shed 4 bases, and the junction held 9 bases outside the gene matches. The CDR3 totals 15 residues.

This chain joins TRBV6-5 and TRBJ2-2; D unresolved. V lost 0 bases to trimming and J lost 5 bases, with 7 bases between them. This CDR3 region has 14 residues. Germline V gene data show CDR1 as MNHEY and CDR2 as SVGAGI. This CDR3 is CASSYSGQTGELFF. For the CDR3, the DNA is TGTGCCAGCAGTTACTCCGGCCAGACCGGGGAGCTGTTTTTT.